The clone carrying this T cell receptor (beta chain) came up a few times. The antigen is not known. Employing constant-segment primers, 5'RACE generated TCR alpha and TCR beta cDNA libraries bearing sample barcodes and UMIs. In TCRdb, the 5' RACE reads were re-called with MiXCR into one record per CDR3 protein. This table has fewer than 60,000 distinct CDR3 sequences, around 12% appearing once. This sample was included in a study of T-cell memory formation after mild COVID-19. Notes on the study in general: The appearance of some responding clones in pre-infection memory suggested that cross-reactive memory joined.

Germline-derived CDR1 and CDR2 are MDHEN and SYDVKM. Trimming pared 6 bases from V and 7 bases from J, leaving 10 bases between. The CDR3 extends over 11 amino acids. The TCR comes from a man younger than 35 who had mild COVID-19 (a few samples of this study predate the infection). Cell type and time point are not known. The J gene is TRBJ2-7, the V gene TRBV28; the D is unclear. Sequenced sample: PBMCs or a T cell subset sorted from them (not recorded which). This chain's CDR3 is CASSLRWEQYF. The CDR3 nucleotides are TGTGCCAGCAGCCTGAGGTGGGAGCAGTACTTC.